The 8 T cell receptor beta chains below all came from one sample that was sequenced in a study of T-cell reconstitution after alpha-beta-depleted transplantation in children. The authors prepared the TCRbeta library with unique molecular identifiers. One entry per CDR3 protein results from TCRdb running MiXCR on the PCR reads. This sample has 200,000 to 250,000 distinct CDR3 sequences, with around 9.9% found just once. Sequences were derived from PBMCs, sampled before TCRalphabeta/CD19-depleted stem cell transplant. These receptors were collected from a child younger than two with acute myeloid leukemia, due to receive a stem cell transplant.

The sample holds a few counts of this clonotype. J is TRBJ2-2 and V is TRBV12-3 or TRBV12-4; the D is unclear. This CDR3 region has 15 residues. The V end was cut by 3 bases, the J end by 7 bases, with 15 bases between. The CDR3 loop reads CASSFSRPRGGELFF. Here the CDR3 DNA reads TGTGCCAGCAGTTTCAGCCGCCCCCGAGGCGGGGAGCTGTTTTTT.

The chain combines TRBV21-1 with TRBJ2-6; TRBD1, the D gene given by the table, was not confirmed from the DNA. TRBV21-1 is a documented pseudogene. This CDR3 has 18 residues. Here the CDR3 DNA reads TGTGCCAGCAACAAGGGGACAGTTACTCTATCTGGGGCCAACGTCCTGACTTTC. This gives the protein CASNKGTVTLSGANVLTF.

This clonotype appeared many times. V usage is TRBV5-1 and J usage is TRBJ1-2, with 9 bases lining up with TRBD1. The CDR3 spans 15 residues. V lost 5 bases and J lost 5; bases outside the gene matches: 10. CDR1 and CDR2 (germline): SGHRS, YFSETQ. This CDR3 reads CASRTTRDREYGYTF. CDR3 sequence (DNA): TGCGCCAGCAGAACAACCAGGGACAGGGAATATGGCTACACCTTC.

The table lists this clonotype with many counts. CDR3 protein: CASSLARAEAFF. CDR3 DNA sequence: TGTGCCAGCAGTTTAGCTAGGGCTGAAGCTTTCTTT. The chain joins TRBV12-3 or TRBV12-4 to TRBJ1-1; D is uncertain. V lost 0 bases, J lost 6 bases, and 5 bases lay in between. CDR3 length equals 12 residues.

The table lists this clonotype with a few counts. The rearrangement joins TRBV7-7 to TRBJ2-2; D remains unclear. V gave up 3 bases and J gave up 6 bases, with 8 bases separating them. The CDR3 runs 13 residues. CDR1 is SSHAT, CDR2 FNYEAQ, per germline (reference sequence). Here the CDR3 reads CASSFDWAGELFF. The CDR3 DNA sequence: TGTGCCAGCAGCTTCGACTGGGCCGGGGAGCTGTTTTTT.

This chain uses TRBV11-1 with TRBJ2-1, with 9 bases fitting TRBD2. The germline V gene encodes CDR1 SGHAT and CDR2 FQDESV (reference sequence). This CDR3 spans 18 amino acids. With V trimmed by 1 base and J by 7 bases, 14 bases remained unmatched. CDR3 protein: CASSLGTGGSGSKNEQFF. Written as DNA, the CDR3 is TGTGCCAGCAGCTTAGGGACAGGAGGTAGCGGGAGTAAAAATGAGCAGTTCTTC.

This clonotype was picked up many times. In DNA form, the CDR3 reads TGTGCCAGCAGCTTACCCTCCAAGAACACTGAAGCTTTCTTT. Translation: CASSLPSKNTEAFF. The chain has TRBV7-2 and TRBJ1-1, with D hard to call. V lost 2 bases and J 1 base, leaving 8 bases between the germline ends. Per germline, CDR1 SGHTA and CDR2 FQGNSA. This CDR3 has 14 amino acids.

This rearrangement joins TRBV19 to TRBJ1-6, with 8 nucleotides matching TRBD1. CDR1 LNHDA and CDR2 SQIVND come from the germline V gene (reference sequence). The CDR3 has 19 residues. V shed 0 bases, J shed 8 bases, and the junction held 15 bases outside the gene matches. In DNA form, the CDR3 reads TGTGCCAGTAGTATAGATCTATTGCGGCAGGGGGCTAATCATTCACCCCTCCACTTT. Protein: CASSIDLLRQGANHSPLHF.